The present entry profiles one T cell receptor beta chain with its context. Its target is not known. Method: immunoSEQ multiplex PCR; TCRdb's copy keeps in-frame clones and lacks some. The sample has more than 8,000 clones; roughly 80% are singletons. The data originate from a study of follicular helper T cells after annual influenza vaccination. General study findings and limits: Plasmablast frequency change correlated with clonality change in ICOS+CD38+ cTfh.

This sample's time point: 2015-2016 season, pre-vaccination. Subjects lived in the community and lacked influenza vaccine within the prior 6 months. V was clipped by 8 bases and J by 4 bases, with 24 bases between them. The CDR3 loop spans 16 amino acids. From germline, CDR1 is SGHVS and CDR2 FQNEAQ. This receptor was identified in an adult who received the influenza vaccine. J is TRBJ2-7 and V is TRBV7-8; D uncertain. The sample consisted of CXCR5+ CD38- circulating T follicular helper cells from blood, taken on the day of influenza vaccination. The subset is: circulating Tfh, non-naive CD4+CXCR5+PD-1+ (ICOS+CD38+ or ICOS-CD38-). This CDR3 is CASPPTMSLTVYEQYF. Written as DNA, the CDR3 is TGTGCCAGCCCTCCCACGATGTCATTAACTGTATACGAGCAGTACTTC.